The TCR beta chain described here comes from a study of STAT3 mutations in large granular lymphocyte leukemia. Tens of thousands of productive templates were obtained per sample on average. Method: immunoSEQ multiplex PCR; TCRdb's copy keeps in-frame clones and lacks some. The sample includes roughly 2,500 clones. Study-wide results and limits: Every T-cell large granular lymphocyte leukemia patient had at least one immunodominant TCR beta clonotype.

As to this clone: Antigen unknown. A read error is likely, as this CDR3 ends without the conserved phenylalanine or tryptophan. The limits of the CDR3 on the DNA are not certain, so only TCRdb's listed CDR3 is given.

Germline lookup yields CDR1 SNHLY and CDR2 FYNNEI. The CDR3 comprises 11 residues, both ends counted. Source material: PBMCs. The J gene is TRBJ1-6, the V gene TRBV2; TRBD1, the table's D call, was not compared with the DNA. This receptor was obtained from a human donor with T large granular lymphocyte leukemia. The donor label of this sample is uncertain. Some clones in this sample may be carry-over from other donors' samples. The CDR3 region is CASSEGGWDSP.